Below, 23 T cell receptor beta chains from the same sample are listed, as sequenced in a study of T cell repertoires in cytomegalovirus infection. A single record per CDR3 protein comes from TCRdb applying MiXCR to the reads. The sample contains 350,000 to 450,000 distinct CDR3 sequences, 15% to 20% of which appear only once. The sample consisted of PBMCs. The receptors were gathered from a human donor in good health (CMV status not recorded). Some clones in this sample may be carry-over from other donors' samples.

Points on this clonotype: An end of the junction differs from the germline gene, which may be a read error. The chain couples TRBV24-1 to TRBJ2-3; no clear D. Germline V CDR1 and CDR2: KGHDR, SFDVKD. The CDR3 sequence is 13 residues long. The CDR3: CATRDLFEDTQYF. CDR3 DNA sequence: TGTGCCACCAGGGATTTGTTTGAAGATACGCAGTATTTT.

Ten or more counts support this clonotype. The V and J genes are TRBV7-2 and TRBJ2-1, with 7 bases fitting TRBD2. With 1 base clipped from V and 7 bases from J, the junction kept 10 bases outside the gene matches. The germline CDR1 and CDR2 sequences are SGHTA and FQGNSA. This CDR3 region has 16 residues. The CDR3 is CASSLEGAGVGNEQFF. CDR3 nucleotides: TGTGCCAGCAGCTTAGAGGGTGCGGGAGTGGGAAATGAGCAGTTCTTC.

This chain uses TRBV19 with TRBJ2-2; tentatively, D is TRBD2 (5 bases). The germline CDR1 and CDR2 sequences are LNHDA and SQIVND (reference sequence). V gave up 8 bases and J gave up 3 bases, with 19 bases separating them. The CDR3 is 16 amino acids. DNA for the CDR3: TGTGCCAGTCGATCCAGGAGGTTTCCCTACACCGGGGAGCTGTTTTTT. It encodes CASRSRRFPYTGELFF.

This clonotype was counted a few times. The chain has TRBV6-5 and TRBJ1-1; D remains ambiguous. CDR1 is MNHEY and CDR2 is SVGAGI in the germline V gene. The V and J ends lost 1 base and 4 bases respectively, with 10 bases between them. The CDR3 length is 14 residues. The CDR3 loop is CASSYLGRGTEAFF. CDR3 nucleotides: TGTGCCAGCAGTTACTTGGGGAGAGGCACTGAAGCTTTCTTT.

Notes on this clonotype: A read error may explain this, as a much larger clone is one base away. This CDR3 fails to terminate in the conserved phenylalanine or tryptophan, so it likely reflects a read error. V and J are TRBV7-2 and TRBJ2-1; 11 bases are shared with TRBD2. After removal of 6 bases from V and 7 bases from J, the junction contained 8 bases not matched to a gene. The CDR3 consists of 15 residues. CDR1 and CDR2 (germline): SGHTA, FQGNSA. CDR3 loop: CASSKTSGTENEQFV. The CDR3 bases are TGTGCCAGCAGTAAGACTAGCGGGACTGAAAATGAGCAGTTCGTC.

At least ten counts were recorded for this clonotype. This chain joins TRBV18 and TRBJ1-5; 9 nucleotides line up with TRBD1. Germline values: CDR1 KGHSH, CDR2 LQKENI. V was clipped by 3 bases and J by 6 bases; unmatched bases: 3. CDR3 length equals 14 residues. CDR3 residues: CASSPMTGGQPQHF. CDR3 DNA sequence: TGTGCCAGCTCACCTATGACAGGGGGTCAGCCCCAGCATTTT.

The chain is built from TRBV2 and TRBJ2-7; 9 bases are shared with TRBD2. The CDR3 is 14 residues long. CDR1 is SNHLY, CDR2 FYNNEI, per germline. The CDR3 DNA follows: TGTGCCAGCAGTGAAGCGCTCCCGGGACTAGCAGCCGACGTC. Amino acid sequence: CASSEALPGLAADV.

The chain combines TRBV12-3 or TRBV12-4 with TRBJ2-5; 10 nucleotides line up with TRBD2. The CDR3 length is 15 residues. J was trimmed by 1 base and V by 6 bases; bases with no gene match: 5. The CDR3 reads CASSLRTSGQETQYF. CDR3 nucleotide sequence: TGTGCCAGCAGCCTCCGGACTAGCGGCCAAGAGACCCAGTACTTC.

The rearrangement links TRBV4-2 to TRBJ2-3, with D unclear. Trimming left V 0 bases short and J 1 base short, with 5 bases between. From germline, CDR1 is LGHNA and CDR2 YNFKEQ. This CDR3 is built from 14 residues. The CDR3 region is CASSQDWRTDTQYF. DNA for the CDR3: TGTGCCAGCAGCCAAGACTGGCGCACAGATACGCAGTATTTT.

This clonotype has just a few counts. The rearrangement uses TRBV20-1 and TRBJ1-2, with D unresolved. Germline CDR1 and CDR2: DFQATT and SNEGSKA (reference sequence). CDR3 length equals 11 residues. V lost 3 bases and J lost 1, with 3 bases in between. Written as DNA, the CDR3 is TGCAGTGCTAGCCATAACTATGGCTACACCTTC. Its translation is CSASHNYGYTF.

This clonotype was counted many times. Here the CDR3 DNA reads TGTGCCAGCGCCCCGGGACGGCACTACGAGCAGTACTTC. It codes for CASAPGRHYEQYF. The chain employs TRBV7-8 and TRBJ2-7; perhaps D is TRBD1 or TRBD2 (5 bases each). V dropped 8 bases and J dropped 3 bases, with 14 bases sitting between them. Germline V gene sequence: CDR1 SGHVS, CDR2 FQNEAQ. The CDR3 is made up of 13 amino acids.

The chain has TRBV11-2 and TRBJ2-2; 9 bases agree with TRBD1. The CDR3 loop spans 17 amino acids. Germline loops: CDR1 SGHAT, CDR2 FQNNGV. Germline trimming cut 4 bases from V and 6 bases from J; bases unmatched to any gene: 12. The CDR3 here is CASSSRGDRGMAGELFF. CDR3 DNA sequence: TGTGCCAGCAGCTCCCGGGGAGACAGGGGGATGGCCGGGGAGCTGTTTTTT.

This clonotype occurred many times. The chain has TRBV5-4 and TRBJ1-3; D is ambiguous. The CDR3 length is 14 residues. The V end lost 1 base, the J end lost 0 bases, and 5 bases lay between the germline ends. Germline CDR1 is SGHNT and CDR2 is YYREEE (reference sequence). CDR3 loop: CASSLSGSGNTIYF. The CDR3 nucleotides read TGTGCCAGCAGCTTGTCAGGCTCTGGAAACACCATATATTTT.

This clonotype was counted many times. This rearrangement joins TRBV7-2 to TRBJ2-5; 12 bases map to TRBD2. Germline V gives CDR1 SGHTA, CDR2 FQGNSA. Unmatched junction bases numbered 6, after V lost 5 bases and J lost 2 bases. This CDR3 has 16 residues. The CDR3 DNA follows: TGTGCCAGCAGCCGTATCCTAGCGGGGGGGCAAGAGACCCAGTACTTC. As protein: CASSRILAGGQETQYF.

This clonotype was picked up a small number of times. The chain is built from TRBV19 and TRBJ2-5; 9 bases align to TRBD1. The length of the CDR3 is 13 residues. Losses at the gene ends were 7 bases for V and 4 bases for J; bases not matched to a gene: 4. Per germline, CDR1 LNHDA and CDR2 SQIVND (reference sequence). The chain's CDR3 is CASMGQGGETQYF. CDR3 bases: TGTGCCAGTATGGGACAGGGAGGAGAGACCCAGTACTTC. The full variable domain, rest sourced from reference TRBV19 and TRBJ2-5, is DGGITQSPKYLFRKEGQNVTLSCEQNLNHDAMYWYRQDPGQGLRLIYYSQIVNDFQKGDIAEGYSVSREKKESFPLTVTSAQKNPTAFYLCASMGQGGETQYFGPGTRLLVL.

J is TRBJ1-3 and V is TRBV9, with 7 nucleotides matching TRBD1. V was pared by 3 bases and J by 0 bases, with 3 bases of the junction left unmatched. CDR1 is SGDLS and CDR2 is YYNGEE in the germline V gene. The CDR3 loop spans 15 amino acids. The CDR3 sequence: CASSARTGSGNTIYF. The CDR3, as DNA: TGTGCCAGCAGCGCCAGGACAGGCTCTGGAAACACCATATATTTT.

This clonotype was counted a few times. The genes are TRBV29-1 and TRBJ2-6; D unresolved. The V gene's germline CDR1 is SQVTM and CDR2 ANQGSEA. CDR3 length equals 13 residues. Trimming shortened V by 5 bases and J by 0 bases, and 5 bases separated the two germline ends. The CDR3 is CSVSDSGANVLTF. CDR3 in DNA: TGCAGCGTTTCAGACTCTGGGGCCAACGTCCTGACTTTC.

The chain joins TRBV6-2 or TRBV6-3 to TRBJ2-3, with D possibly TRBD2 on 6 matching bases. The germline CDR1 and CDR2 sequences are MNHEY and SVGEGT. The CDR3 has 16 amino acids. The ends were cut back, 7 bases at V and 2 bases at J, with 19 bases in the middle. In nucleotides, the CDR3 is TGTGCCAGCACCAACGGGGCGGGACCGCTCACAGATACGCAGTATTTT. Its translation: CASTNGAGPLTDTQYF.

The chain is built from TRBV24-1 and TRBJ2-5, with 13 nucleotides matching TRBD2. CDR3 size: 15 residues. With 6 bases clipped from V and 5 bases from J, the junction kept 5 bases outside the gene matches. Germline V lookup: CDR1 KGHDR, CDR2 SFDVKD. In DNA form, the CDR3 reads TGTGCCACCAGTACTAGCGGGGGGGCCGGGGAGACCCAGTACTTC. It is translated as CATSTSGGAGETQYF.

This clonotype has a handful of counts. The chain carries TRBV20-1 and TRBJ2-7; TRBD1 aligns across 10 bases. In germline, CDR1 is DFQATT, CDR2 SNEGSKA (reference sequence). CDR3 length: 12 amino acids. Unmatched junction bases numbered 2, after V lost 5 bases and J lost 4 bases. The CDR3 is CSASDRGYEQYF. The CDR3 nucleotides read TGCAGTGCTTCGGACAGGGGGTACGAGCAGTACTTC.

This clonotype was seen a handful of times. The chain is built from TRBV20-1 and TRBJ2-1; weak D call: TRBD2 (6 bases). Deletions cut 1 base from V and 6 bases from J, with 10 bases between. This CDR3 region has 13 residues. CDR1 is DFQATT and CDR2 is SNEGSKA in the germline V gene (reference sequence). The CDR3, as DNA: TGCAGTGCTAGAGGGGGCGGGGTCAATGAGCAGTTCTTC. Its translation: CSARGGGVNEQFF.

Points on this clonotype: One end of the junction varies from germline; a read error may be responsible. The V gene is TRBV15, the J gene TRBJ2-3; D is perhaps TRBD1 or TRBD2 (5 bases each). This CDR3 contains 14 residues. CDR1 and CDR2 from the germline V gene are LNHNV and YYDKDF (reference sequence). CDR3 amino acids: CATSRDGAGDTQYF. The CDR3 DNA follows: TGTGCCACCAGCCGAGACGGGGCAGGAGATACGCAGTATTTT.

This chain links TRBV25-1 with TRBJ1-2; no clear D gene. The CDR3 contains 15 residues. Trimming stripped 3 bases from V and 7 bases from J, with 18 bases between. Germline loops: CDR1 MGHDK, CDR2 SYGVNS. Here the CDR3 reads CASSDGLHRYGGYTF. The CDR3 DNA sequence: TGTGCCAGCAGTGACGGACTGCATAGGTACGGTGGCTACACCTTC.